The TCR beta chain described here comes from a study of T-cell reconstitution after alpha-beta-depleted transplantation in children. Study-wide results and limits: Approximately two months post-transplant, alpha-beta T cells reportedly originated from several hundred expanded graft clones. After transplant, high TCRbeta diversity at day 60 in some patients arose from surviving recipient T cells and thymic progenitors. Newly produced T cells mostly accounted for T-cell counts and diversity one year post-transplant.

This clonotype was seen only a few times. Its specificity is not known. Unique molecular identifiers were incorporated when the TCRbeta library was constructed. TCRdb re-called the PCR reads with MiXCR, one entry per CDR3 protein. This sample has approximately 980,000 distinct CDR3 sequences, with 25% to 35% found just once. Germline assignment: CDR1 DFQATT and CDR2 SNEGSKA (reference sequence). Trimming left V 5 bases short and J 4 bases short, with 11 bases between. This CDR3 has 12 residues. This TCR derives from a boy less than two years old who had a stem cell transplant for SCID, so the T cells may come from the graft donor. This chain connects TRBV20-1 to TRBJ1-1; D gene uncertain. The source material was PBMCs, mostly from graft donor cells, sampled 360 days after TCRalphabeta/CD19-depleted stem cell transplant. CDR3 in amino acids: CSAHQGVTEAFF. As DNA, the CDR3 is TGCAGTGCTCACCAAGGAGTCACTGAAGCTTTCTTT.